These 5 T cell receptor beta chains came from one sample sequenced in a study of cytomegalovirus exposure and HLA in healthy donors. Both 60 Vbeta primers and 13 Jbeta primers went into the PCR. Clones were sequenced by immunoSEQ multiplex PCR, and TCRdb holds only the in-frame ones, with some missing. Here the sample spans hundreds of thousands of clones, around 79% being singletons. The material sequenced was PBMCs. These receptors were collected from a male donor in good health and CMV-seronegative.

This clone turned up a few times. CDR3 bases: TGTGCCAGCAGTTTATTAACTGAAGCTTTCTTT. Its protein product is CASSLLTEAFF. The genes are TRBV28 and TRBJ1-1; D not resolved. The germline V and J ends were trimmed by 1 base and 5 bases, with 2 bases remaining between them. In germline, CDR1 is MDHEN, CDR2 SYDVKM. The CDR3 has 11 amino acids.

This chain uses TRBV30 with TRBJ1-3, with D tentatively TRBD1 (6 bases). V was shortened by 2 bases and J by 3 bases, with 14 bases between the two germline ends. Germline CDR1 reads GTSNPN; CDR2 reads SVGIG (reference sequence). There are 15 residues in the CDR3. The CDR3 is CAWSRTVQGGNTIYF. The CDR3, as DNA: TGTGCCTGGAGTCGAACCGTACAGGGTGGAAACACCATATATTTT. The full variable domain, with the rest looked up from reference TRBV30 and TRBJ1-3, is SQTIHQWPATLVQPVGSPLSLECTVEGTSNPNLYWYRQAAGRGLQLLFYSVGIGQISSEVPQNLSASRPQDRQFILSSKKLLLSDSGFYLCAWSRTVQGGNTIYFGEGSWLTVV.

The chain uses TRBV30 and TRBJ2-5; TRBD2 might be the D (6 bases). This CDR3 is 13 amino acids long. In germline, CDR1 is GTSNPN, CDR2 SVGIG (reference sequence). V lost 3 bases to trimming and J lost 7 bases, with 15 bases between them. Here the CDR3 reads CAWSLTSFATQYF. CDR3 in DNA: TGTGCCTGGAGCCTAACTAGCTTCGCGACCCAGTACTTC.

This sequence joins TRBV25-1 and TRBJ2-2; 8 nucleotides align to TRBD1. The V gene's germline CDR1 is MGHDK and CDR2 SYGVNS. V was clipped by 2 bases and J by 7 bases; unmatched bases: 6. The CDR3 runs 15 residues. The CDR3 DNA sequence: TGTGCCAGCAGTGAACAGGGGGCGCGAATCGGGGAGCTGTTTTTT. This sequence encodes CASSEQGARIGELFF.

This chain links TRBV6-6 with TRBJ2-5; 8 bases are shared with TRBD2. This CDR3 has 13 amino acids. The germline V gene encodes CDR1 MNHNY and CDR2 SVGAGI (reference sequence). V trimming: 6 bases; J trimming: 5 bases; junction bases outside the gene matches: 5. This CDR3 is CASRIAGLETQYF. As DNA, the CDR3 is TGTGCCAGCAGGATAGCGGGGTTGGAGACCCAGTACTTC.